This section outlines one TCR beta chain sequence together with its context. The antigen it recognizes is unknown. No much larger clonotype is one base removed from it; base qualities were not supplied. Each collaborating institution followed its own protocols to collect whole blood in K2EDTA tubes. Collaborator samples were shipped for TCRbeta analysis as frozen whole blood, isolated PBMCs, or DNA extracted from either sample type. The data were obtained in a study of blood T cell repertoires in COVID-19 (dated by TCRdb to the early 2020s). Turning to the overall study: Samples from collaborators originated in the United States, Italy and Spain and spanned both the acute and convalescent phases of COVID-19. The prospective study material was composed of cDNA or gDNA derived from T cells, B-cell-depleted T cells, or PBMCs. The dataset comprised deeply sampled blood TCRbeta repertoires from subjects exposed to, actively infected with, or recovered from COVID-19. A freely available public database, intended as a resource for researchers studying the immune response to SARS-CoV-2, is where the repertoires were released. The samples were drawn from the first 160 participants of the ongoing ImmuneRACE study and from under 1,500 subjects provided by 6 global collaborators. Sample metadata almost always included a de-identified subject ID, COVID-19 status, age in years and sex. Where available, HLA class I and class II types were obtained from metadata supplied by the sample provider rather than from assay-based typing.

The CDR3 covers 16 residues, taking in both the cysteine and the phenylalanine. Only CDR3 DNA is held: 48 bases, read in frame from base 1. The immunoSEQ Assay, a bias-controlled multiplex PCR, was used to amplify TCRbeta CDR3 regions from genomic DNA. As for the authors' bioinformatics: The number of nucleated cells in each sample was estimated by amplification of reference gene primers within the assay. To quantify the absolute abundance of each unique TCRbeta CDR3 rearrangement, sequence reads were collapsed and filtered. Productive Simpson clonality was computed per sample as the square root of Simpson's diversity index over productive rearrangements. In its TCRdb copy, this immuneACCESS table keeps in-frame sequences only and misses some clones. Where compared with another copy, unresolved V genes explain less than half of these, and the others have no known cause. V and J calls and clone size are copied from that table; D and trimming were computed from the DNA. A total of about 96,000 clones appear in this sample, 65% to 85% of them only once. 15% to 20% of the sample belongs to the ten largest clones.

Broad study findings and their caveats: The quantity of clinical and demographic metadata differed by source and by participant and was supplied without curation.

Sequenced input: peripheral blood. The receptor was isolated from a woman aged 55-69 years with acute or convalescent COVID-19. The rearranged segments are TRBV21-1 and TRBJ2-4; TRBD2, the D gene given by the table, was not confirmed from the DNA. TRBV21-1 is flagged as a pseudogene. The DNA sequence is as follows: TGTGCCAGCAGCAAACGGGGGGGCATTACCAAAAACATTCAGTACTTC. This translates into CASSKRGGITKNIQYF.